The clone carrying this TCR beta chain has just a few counts. Its antigen is undetermined. The data were obtained in a study of blood T cells in healthy people across ages. Study results and limitations: A strong correlation was seen between TCR beta diversity and naive T cell percentage.

Primers used in a second PCR of about 7 to 12 cycles were a sample-barcoded 5' primer and a J-beta primer mix. MiXCR was run by TCRdb on the 5' RACE reads, yielding one entry per CDR3 protein. The table lists about 680,000 distinct CDR3 sequences, about half of them singletons. The origin of this receptor is an older woman in good health. The sequencing sample was made of blood.

The CDR3 DNA follows: TGCAGCGTCGAGGAGAGCGGTAGCTCCTACGAGCAGTACTTC. It codes for CSVEESGSSYEQYF. The chain joins TRBV29-1 to TRBJ2-7; a possible D gene is TRBD2 (5 bases). The ends were cut back, 6 bases at V and 0 bases at J, with 15 bases in the middle. Looked up from germline, CDR1 is SQVTM and CDR2 is ANQGSEA. The CDR3 extends over 14 amino acids.